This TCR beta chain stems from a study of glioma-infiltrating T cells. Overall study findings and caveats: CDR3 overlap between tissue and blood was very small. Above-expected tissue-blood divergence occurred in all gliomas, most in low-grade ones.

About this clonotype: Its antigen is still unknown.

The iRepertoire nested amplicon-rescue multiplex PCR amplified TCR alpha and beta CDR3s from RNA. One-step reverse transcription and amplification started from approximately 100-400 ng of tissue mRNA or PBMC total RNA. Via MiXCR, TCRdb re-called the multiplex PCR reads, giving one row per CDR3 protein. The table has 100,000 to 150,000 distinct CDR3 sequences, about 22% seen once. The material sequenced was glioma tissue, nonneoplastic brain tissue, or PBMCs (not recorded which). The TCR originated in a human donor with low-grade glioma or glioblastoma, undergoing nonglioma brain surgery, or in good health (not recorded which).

The CDR3 protein is CASSDRQGMNTEAFF. The CDR3 DNA reads TGTGCCAGCAGTGATAGACAGGGCATGAACACTGAAGCTTTCTTT. This chain connects TRBV2 to TRBJ1-1, with 7 bases identical to TRBD1. Trimming took 3 bases from V and 0 from J; bases not matched to a gene: 4. The CDR3 has 15 residues. Germline loops: CDR1 SNHLY, CDR2 FYNNEI.